Below are 8 T cell receptor beta chains sequenced from a single sample in a study of a mutant IDH1 vaccine in newly diagnosed glioma. Time point defined: week 11, during vaccination. One vaccine dose held 300 ug of mutant IDH1 20-mer peptide and came with topical imiquimod. Clones were read by immunoSEQ multiplex PCR, and TCRdb kept only the in-frame ones, dropping some. The sample includes about 64,000 clones, 70% to 85% of them seen just once. These receptors are not linked to any known antigen. The sample here was PBMCs, taken from a glioma patient whose treatment included an IDH1 peptide vaccine. Receptor source: a woman aged 50 to 60 with glioma.

The gene calls are TRBV15 and TRBJ1-5, with a possible D match to TRBD1 (5 bases). The V and J ends lost 3 bases and 6 bases respectively, with 12 bases between them. From germline, CDR1 is LNHNV and CDR2 YYDKDF (reference sequence). The length of the CDR3 is 14 residues. CDR3 sequence reads: CATSRAQGGQPQHF. The CDR3 DNA follows: TGTGCCACCAGCAGGGCCCAGGGAGGTCAGCCCCAGCATTTT.

This sequence joins TRBV5-4 and TRBJ2-1; 15 nucleotides align to TRBD2. Unmatched junction bases numbered 5, after V lost 4 bases and J lost 9 bases. Germline V lookup: CDR1 SGHNT, CDR2 YYREEE (reference sequence). This CDR3 is 15 amino acids long. CDR3 bases: TGTGCCAGCAGCACCGGGACTAGCGGGGGGTCTGAGCAGTTCTTC. Encoded protein: CASSTGTSGGSEQFF.

V gene TRBV6-5 combines with J gene TRBJ2-1; TRBD1 aligns across 9 bases. Germline V gene data show CDR1 as MNHEY and CDR2 as SVGAGI. The CDR3 sequence is 15 residues long. V shed 2 bases, J shed 10 bases, and the junction held 9 bases outside the gene matches. CDR3 bases: TGTGCCAGCAGTTACGGGACAGGGTTGAAGATCGAGCAGTTCTTC. This translates into CASSYGTGLKIEQFF.

V and J are TRBV7-9 and TRBJ1-2; no definite D call. Germline V gives CDR1 SEHNR, CDR2 FQNEAQ (reference sequence). Trimming left V 0 bases short and J 8 bases short, with 10 bases between. This CDR3 contains 13 residues. Here the CDR3 reads CASSLAPIGGYTF. The CDR3 nucleotides read TGTGCCAGCAGCTTAGCCCCCATTGGGGGCTACACCTTC. Full variable domain (remainder filled in from reference TRBV7-9 and TRBJ1-2): DTGVSQNPRHKITKRGQNVTFRCDPISEHNRLYWYRQTLGQGPEFLTYFQNEAQLEKSRLLSDRFSAERPKGSFSTLEIQRTEQGDSAMYLCASSLAPIGGYTFGSGTRLTVV.

The chain employs TRBV11-1 and TRBJ2-7; possibly TRBD1 for D (5 bases). Trimming took off 2 bases at V and 6 bases at J, with 17 bases between the two ends. The length of the CDR3 is 15 residues. Germline assignment: CDR1 SGHAT and CDR2 FQDESV (reference sequence). The DNA for the CDR3 is TGTGCCAGCAGCTTATCAGGGTCGGTTTCTGTCGAGCAGTACTTC. Translation: CASSLSGSVSVEQYF.

V is TRBV7-2 and J is TRBJ1-2; tentative D call: TRBD1 (6 bases). Germline V gives CDR1 SGHTA, CDR2 FQGNSA. The CDR3 sequence is 14 residues long. Trimming cost V 2 bases and J 8 bases, with 15 bases left between them. CDR3 protein: CASSLSEGDYGYTF. As DNA, the CDR3 is TGTGCCAGCAGCTTATCTGAGGGGGATTACGGCTACACCTTC.

This clone has a single count. The chain is built from TRBV21-1 and TRBJ1-6. TRBV21-1 is designated a pseudogene. The CDR3 contains 19 residues. The CDR3 loop is CASSGIPGDGEEVNSPLHF. The DNA of the CDR3 is TGTGCCAGCAGCGGGATCCCTGGAGATGGAGAGGAAGTGAATTCACCCCTCCACTTT.

This chain links TRBV9 with TRBJ2-1; perhaps TRBD1 as D (6 bases). Germline V lookup: CDR1 SGDLS, CDR2 YYNGEE. The CDR3 is made up of 15 amino acids. V was shortened by 2 bases and J by 9 bases, with 18 bases between the two germline ends. CDR3 in amino acids: CASSVGGQEGTEQFF. For the CDR3, the DNA is TGTGCCAGCAGCGTTGGGGGCCAGGAAGGTACTGAGCAGTTCTTC.